This passage covers 14 T cell receptor beta chains from one sample sequenced in a study of blood T cell repertoires in COVID-19. This table comes from immunoSEQ multiplex PCR, and its TCRdb copy is limited to in-frame clones, with some not included. The data contain about 71,000 clones, roughly 88% of them seen just once; the ten biggest clones take up just under 2%. Sequenced material: peripheral blood. The receptors come from a man aged 25 to 45 with acute or convalescent COVID-19.

The chain employs TRBV28 and TRBJ2-3; TRBD2 is a possible D gene (5 bases). The CDR3 is 15 residues long. V dropped 8 bases and J dropped 0 bases, with 15 bases sitting between them. Looked up from germline, CDR1 is MDHEN and CDR2 is SYDVKM. CDR3 protein: CASGAAGLSTDTQYF. Written as DNA, the CDR3 is TGTGCCAGCGGAGCGGCGGGCCTAAGCACAGATACGCAGTATTTT.

V gene TRBV25-1 combines with J gene TRBJ2-5; the match to TRBD1 covers 8 bases. The V segment lost 5 bases and the J segment 4 bases; nucleotides outside the gene matches: 12. The germline V gene encodes CDR1 MGHDK and CDR2 SYGVNS. The CDR3 length is 16 residues. In DNA, the CDR3 is TGTGCCAGCAGTTCGGACAGGGCGGGGTCCGGAGAGACCCAGTACTTC. Its translation: CASSSDRAGSGETQYF.

The V gene is TRBV12-3 or TRBV12-4, the J gene TRBJ2-5; D remains ambiguous. The CDR3 runs 13 residues. Trimming removed 3 bases at V and 1 base at J, with 6 bases between. This CDR3 is CASSFGSQETQYF. Here the CDR3 DNA reads TGTGCCAGCAGTTTTGGCAGCCAAGAGACCCAGTACTTC.

The rearrangement joins TRBV18 to TRBJ2-3; 10 bases match TRBD2. The CDR3 length is 16 residues. Trimming took 3 bases from V and 4 from J; bases not matched to a gene: 7. CDR1 KGHSH and CDR2 LQKENI come from the germline V gene. The DNA of the CDR3 is TGTGCCAGCTCACCGAGGCTAGCGGGAGCAGCAGATACGCAGTATTTT. Its protein is CASSPRLAGAADTQYF.

This clone occurred once. The CDR3 protein is CAWRTRQDLQETQYF. In DNA form, the CDR3 reads TGTGCCTGGAGAACCCGACAGGACCTACAAGAGACCCAGTACTTC. The chain recombines TRBV30 with TRBJ2-5; D possibly corresponds to TRBD1 (6 bases). Germline loops: CDR1 GTSNPN, CDR2 SVGIG (reference sequence). The CDR3 has 15 residues. V dropped 3 bases and J dropped 2 bases, with 16 bases sitting between them.

The rearrangement uses TRBV27 and TRBJ1-2; 9 nucleotides align to TRBD1. CDR3 length: 16 residues. Germline assignment: CDR1 MNHEY and CDR2 SMNVEV (reference sequence). Germline trimming cut 2 bases from V and 6 bases from J; bases unmatched to any gene: 10. The CDR3 DNA reads TGTGCCAGCAGTTTAACCTCACCGACAGGGGGAGATGGCTACACCTTC. It codes for CASSLTSPTGGDGYTF.

The DNA of the CDR3 is TGCGCCAGCAGCTTCACCAGCGGGGCACAAGAGACCCAGTACTTC. It encodes CASSFTSGAQETQYF. This rearrangement joins TRBV5-1 to TRBJ2-5, with 7 bases lining up with TRBD2. The CDR3 sequence is 15 residues long. CDR1 and CDR2 (germline): SGHRS, YFSETQ. V lost 2 bases, J lost 2 bases, and 6 bases stayed unmatched.

This chain connects TRBV11-2 to TRBJ2-5, with D possibly being TRBD2 (7 bases). The V end was cut by 4 bases, the J end by 4 bases, with 19 bases between. This CDR3 is 16 amino acids long. Germline lookup yields CDR1 SGHAT and CDR2 FQNNGV. CDR3 sequence reads: CASSSRGQFPTETQYF. The CDR3 region has the DNA TGTGCCAGCAGCTCGCGGGGGCAGTTTCCAACAGAGACCCAGTACTTC.

The J gene is TRBJ1-2, the V gene TRBV30; possibly TRBD1 for D (6 bases). This CDR3 has 13 residues. Trimming pared 2 bases from V and 7 bases from J, leaving 14 bases between. Germline V gives CDR1 GTSNPN, CDR2 SVGIG (reference sequence). The chain's CDR3 is CAWSLGHSSGYTF. The CDR3 DNA sequence: TGTGCCTGGAGTTTGGGACATTCGAGTGGCTACACCTTC.

The chain employs TRBV6-5 and TRBJ1-6, with D tentatively TRBD1 (5 bases). This CDR3 spans 13 amino acids. V lost 6 bases and J 13 bases, leaving 16 bases between the germline ends. Germline assignment: CDR1 MNHEY and CDR2 SVGAGI. The CDR3 loop is CASRDMPLDPLHF. DNA of the CDR3: TGTGCCAGCAGGGACATGCCACTGGACCCCCTCCACTTT.

The gene calls are TRBV20-1 and TRBJ1-1; D ambiguous. CDR3 length: 11 amino acids. Trimming removed 0 bases from V and 7 bases from J, with 6 bases in between. Germline CDR1 DFQATT, CDR2 SNEGSKA (reference sequence). This CDR3 reads CSARDPGEAFF. The CDR3 nucleotides read TGCAGTGCTAGAGACCCAGGTGAAGCTTTCTTT.

The gene calls are TRBV12-3 or TRBV12-4 and TRBJ1-2, with D maybe TRBD1 (5 bases). Trimming left V 5 bases short and J 8 bases short, with 12 bases between. This CDR3 is 12 amino acids long. The CDR3 bases are TGTGCCAGCAGTGCCCAGACAGAGGGCTACACCTTC. Its protein product is CASSAQTEGYTF.

The gene calls are TRBV6-2 or TRBV6-3 and TRBJ1-4, with a tentative D call TRBD1 (6 bases). Looked up from germline, CDR1 is MNHEY and CDR2 is SVGEGT. The CDR3 covers 18 residues. V lost 5 bases and J 7 bases, leaving 26 bases between the germline ends. The DNA of the CDR3 is TGTGCCAGCAGTACCGGGACATTTGGCCGTGGCGCGGGTGAAAAACTGTTTTTT. This gives the protein CASSTGTFGRGAGEKLFF.

This clone was seen a single time. The J gene is TRBJ1-2, the V gene TRBV30; 10 bases are shared with TRBD1. After removal of 2 bases from V and 5 bases from J, the junction contained 2 bases not matched to a gene. This CDR3 is 13 amino acids long. Germline V gene lookup returns CDR1 GTSNPN and CDR2 SVGIG (reference sequence). The CDR3 protein is CAWSRDRGYGYTF. The CDR3 DNA reads TGTGCCTGGAGTCGGGACAGGGGTTATGGCTACACCTTC.